A single T cell receptor beta chain is shown here with its context. What it recognizes is unknown. It may be a read error: a sequence one base away is much more abundant. This entry comes from a study of regulatory T cells in long-lasting Graves disease. Germline values: CDR1 SGHTA, CDR2 FQGNSA. Between the trimmed V and J ends, which lost 4 bases and 2 bases, there was a span of 15 bases. The CDR3 is made up of 15 amino acids. Time point: persistent/refractory GD, antithyroid drugs over 5 years with positive TRAb. RNA extracted from PBMCs served as the sequencing template. The peripheral blood volume drawn was 8.5 to 9 milliliters, and it was collected into EDTA tubes. Whole-study findings and limits: Study of thyroid tissue was not done, with only peripheral blood studied.

Arm-PCR of CDR3 regions and iRepertoire HTBI primers were used to build TCR beta libraries. TCRdb processed the multiplex PCR reads anew with MiXCR; each CDR3 protein has one entry. The sample holds roughly 400,000 distinct CDR3 sequences, less than 25% seen once. The receptor's source is a female donor with Graves disease. The chain joins TRBV7-2 to TRBJ2-7, with D perhaps matching TRBD2 (6 bases). Sequences were derived from peripheral blood mononuclear cells (PBMCs), sampled when the disease was refractory, from a patient treated with antithyroid drugs. CDR3 DNA sequence: TGTACCAGCAGCTCGTCGAGCGGGCCCGCCTACGAGCAGTACTTC. It encodes CTSSSSSGPAYEQYF.